Below are 4 T cell receptor beta chains sequenced from a single sample in a study of prognosis after radiotherapy for stage I lung cancer (dated by TCRdb to 2020 to 2023). The sequencer listed for this sample is Illumina HiSeq 3000. The TCR beta CDR3 region was amplified from genomic DNA by two rounds of multiplex PCR. In the first PCR round, primers specific to each TRBV and TRBJ gene were used, and the primer sequences were filed in Chinese patent CN105087789A. Through fastp at Q25 and MiXCR, TCRdb rebuilt clones from the public reads, retaining in-frame beta chains. Identical CDR3 proteins give one entry, which carries the most common genes and DNA. For this sample the table gives over 50,000 distinct CDR3 sequences, of which about 35% were detected only once. The ten top clones hold 9.2% of the sample. This material consisted of PBMCs, taken before or after stereotactic body radiation therapy (not recorded which). Receptors originate from a donor at least 50 years old with non-small cell lung cancer.

For this clonotype: A much larger clone is a single base away; this may be a read error. The chain uses TRBV5-5 and TRBJ2-3; maybe TRBD2 (6 bases). Trimming cost V 1 base and J 6 bases, with 18 bases left between them. The CDR3 spans 16 residues. The germline V gene has CDR1 SGHKS and CDR2 YYEKEE (reference sequence). The CDR3 DNA reads as TGTGCCAGCAGCTTGTTGGTGTTCCCGGGGGTGGATACGCAGTATTTT. It is translated as CASSLLVFPGVDTQYF.

The chain uses TRBV27 and TRBJ2-7; D uncertain. Germline values: CDR1 MNHEY, CDR2 SMNVEV (reference sequence). With 2 bases removed from V and 0 bases from J, the gap between germline ends came to 11 bases. The CDR3 sequence is 15 residues long. CDR3 amino acids: CASSLLELLSYEQYF. In DNA, the CDR3 is TGTGCCAGCAGTTTACTGGAACTGCTCTCCTACGAGCAGTACTTC.

This clonotype was detected ten times or more. The rearrangement links TRBV28 to TRBJ1-5, with D possibly matching TRBD1 (5 bases). With 4 bases removed from V and 0 bases from J, the gap between germline ends came to 7 bases. The CDR3 is 14 amino acids. In germline, CDR1 is MDHEN, CDR2 SYDVKM. The CDR3 nucleotides read TGTGCCAGCAGTTCGACAGCTAGCAATCAGCCCCAGCATTTT. Translated: CASSSTASNQPQHF.

This clonotype appeared many times. The chain couples TRBV6-1 to TRBJ2-7, with 8 bases identical to TRBD1. The CDR3 contains 14 residues. Germline V gene lookup returns CDR1 MNHNS and CDR2 SASEGT. With V trimmed by 6 bases and J by 3 bases, 7 bases remained unmatched. The DNA of the CDR3 is TGTGCCAGCAGAGGCGGGACAGGTATCTACGAGCAGTACTTC. This encodes CASRGGTGIYEQYF.